This T cell receptor (beta chain) comes out of a study of blood T cells in healthy people across ages. This clonotype has a single count. The antigen is unknown. V lost 5 bases, J lost 4 bases, and 7 bases stayed unmatched. There are 16 residues in the CDR3. Germline V gene data show CDR1 as ENHRY and CDR2 as SYGVKD. The use of a sample-barcoded 5' primer and a J-beta primer mix characterized a second PCR of roughly 6 to 11 cycles. From the 5' RACE reads, TCRdb called clonotypes with MiXCR, one entry per CDR3 protein. The sample comprises about 780,000 distinct CDR3 sequences, roughly 46% of which are singletons, and around 18% rests with the top ten. Study-wide results and caveats: Comparison with aged donors showed that long-lived donors had more naive CD4+ cells and higher diversity.

This sequence joins TRBV10-3 and TRBJ2-3; 12 bases line up with TRBD2. This TCR derives from an elderly man in good health. The sequenced material came from blood. Here the CDR3 reads CAISSRLAGEADTQYF. As DNA, the CDR3 is TGTGCCATCAGTAGCCGACTAGCGGGAGAGGCAGATACGCAGTATTTT.